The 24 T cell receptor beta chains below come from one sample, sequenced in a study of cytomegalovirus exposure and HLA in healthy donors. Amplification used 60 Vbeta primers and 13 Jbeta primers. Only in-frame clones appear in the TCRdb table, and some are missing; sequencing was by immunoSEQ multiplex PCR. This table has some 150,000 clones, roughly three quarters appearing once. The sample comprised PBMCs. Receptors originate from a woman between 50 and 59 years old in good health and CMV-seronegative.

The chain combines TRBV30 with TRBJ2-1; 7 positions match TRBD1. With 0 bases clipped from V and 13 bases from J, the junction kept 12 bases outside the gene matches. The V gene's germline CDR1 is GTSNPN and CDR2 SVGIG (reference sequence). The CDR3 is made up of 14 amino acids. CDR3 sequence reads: CAWSVARGSSPQFF. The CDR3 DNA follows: TGTGCCTGGAGTGTAGCCAGGGGGTCGTCCCCCCAGTTCTTC.

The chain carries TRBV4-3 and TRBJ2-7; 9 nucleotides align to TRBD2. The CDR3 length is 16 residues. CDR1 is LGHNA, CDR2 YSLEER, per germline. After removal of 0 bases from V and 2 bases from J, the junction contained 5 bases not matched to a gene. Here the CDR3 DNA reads TGCGCCAGCAGCCAAGAGGGGGCGGGAGGGCCCTACGAGCAGTACTTC. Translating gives CASSQEGAGGPYEQYF.

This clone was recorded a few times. CDR3 amino acids: CASSYPSQGGYEQYF. The CDR3 DNA reads as TGTGCCAGCAGTTACCCCTCACAGGGTGGATACGAGCAGTACTTC. The chain uses TRBV6-5 and TRBJ2-7, with a tentative D call TRBD1 (6 bases). V dropped 2 bases and J dropped 4 bases, with 15 bases sitting between them. CDR1 and CDR2 (germline): MNHEY, SVGAGI. The CDR3 consists of 15 residues.

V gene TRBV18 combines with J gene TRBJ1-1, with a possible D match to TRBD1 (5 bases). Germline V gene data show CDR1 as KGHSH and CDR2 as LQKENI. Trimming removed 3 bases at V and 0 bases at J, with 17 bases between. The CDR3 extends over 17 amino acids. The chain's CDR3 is CASSPVLGQNMNTEAFF. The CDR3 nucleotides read TGTGCCAGCTCACCGGTCCTCGGACAAAACATGAACACTGAAGCTTTCTTT.

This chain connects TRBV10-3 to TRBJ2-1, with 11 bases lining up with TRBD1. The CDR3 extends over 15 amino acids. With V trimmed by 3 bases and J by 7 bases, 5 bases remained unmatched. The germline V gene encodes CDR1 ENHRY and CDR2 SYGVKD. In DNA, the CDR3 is TGTGCCATCAGTGACCCGGGACAGGGGGTTAATGAGCAGTTCTTC. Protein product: CAISDPGQGVNEQFF.

CDR3 amino acids: CASSLSPGQGYGYTF. The CDR3, as DNA: TGTGCCAGCAGTTTGTCTCCTGGCCAGGGCTATGGCTACACCTTC. J is TRBJ1-2 and V is TRBV28, with D tentatively TRBD1 (5 bases). Germline V gene sequence: CDR1 MDHEN, CDR2 SYDVKM. The CDR3 loop spans 15 amino acids. V was shortened by 3 bases and J by 4 bases, with 15 bases between the two germline ends.

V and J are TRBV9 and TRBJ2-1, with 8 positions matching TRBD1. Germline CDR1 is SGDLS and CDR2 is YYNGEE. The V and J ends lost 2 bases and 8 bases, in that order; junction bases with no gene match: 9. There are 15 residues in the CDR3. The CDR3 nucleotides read TGTGCCAGCAGCGTCAGGGGGCGACGGACGGATGAGCAGTTCTTC. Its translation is CASSVRGRRTDEQFF.

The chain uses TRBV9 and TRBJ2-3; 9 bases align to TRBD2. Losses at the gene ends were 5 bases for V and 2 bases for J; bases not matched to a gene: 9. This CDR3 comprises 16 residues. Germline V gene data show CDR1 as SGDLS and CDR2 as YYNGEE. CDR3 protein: CASRPLAGALTDTQYF. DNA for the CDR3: TGTGCCAGCAGGCCCTTAGCGGGGGCCCTCACAGATACGCAGTATTTT.

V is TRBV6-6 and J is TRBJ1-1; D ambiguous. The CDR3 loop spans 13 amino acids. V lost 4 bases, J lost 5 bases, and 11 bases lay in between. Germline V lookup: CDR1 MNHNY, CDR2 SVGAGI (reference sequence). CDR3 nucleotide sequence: TGTGCCAGCAGTTCCCCGGCGGATACTGAAGCTTTCTTT. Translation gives CASSSPADTEAFF.

The CDR3 is CASRLTRGLDYNEQFF. As DNA, the CDR3 is TGTGCCAGCAGGCTGACCCGCGGGTTGGACTACAATGAGCAGTTCTTC. The chain has TRBV5-4 and TRBJ2-1, with D possibly TRBD2 on 5 matching bases. Trimming removed 5 bases at V and 3 bases at J, with 18 bases between. CDR3 length: 16 amino acids. CDR1 is SGHNT and CDR2 is YYREEE in the germline V gene (reference sequence).

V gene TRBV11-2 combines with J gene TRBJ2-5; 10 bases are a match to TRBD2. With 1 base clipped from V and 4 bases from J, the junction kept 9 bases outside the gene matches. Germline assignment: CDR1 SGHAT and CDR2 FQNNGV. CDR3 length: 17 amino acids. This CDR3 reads CASSLVWPTSGVETQYF. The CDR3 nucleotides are TGTGCCAGCAGCTTAGTTTGGCCCACTAGCGGGGTAGAGACCCAGTACTTC.

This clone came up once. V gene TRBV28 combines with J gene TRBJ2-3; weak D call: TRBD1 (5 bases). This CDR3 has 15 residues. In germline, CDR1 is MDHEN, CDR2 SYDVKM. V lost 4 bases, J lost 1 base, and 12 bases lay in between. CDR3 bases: TGTGCCAGCAGTTCTCTGGGCAGGGGCACAGATACGCAGTATTTT. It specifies CASSSLGRGTDTQYF. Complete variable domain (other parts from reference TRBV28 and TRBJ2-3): DVKVTQSSRYLVKRTGEKVFLECVQDMDHENMFWYRQDPGLGLRLIYFSYDVKMKEKGDIPEGYSVSREKKERFSLILESASTNQTSMYLCASSSLGRGTDTQYFGPGTRLTVL.

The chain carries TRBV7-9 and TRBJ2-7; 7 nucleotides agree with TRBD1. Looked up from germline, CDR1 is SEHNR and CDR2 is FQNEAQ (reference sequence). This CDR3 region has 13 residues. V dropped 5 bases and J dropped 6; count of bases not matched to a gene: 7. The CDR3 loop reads CASSPGQIGEQYF. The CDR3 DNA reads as TGTGCCAGCAGCCCGGGACAGATAGGCGAGCAGTACTTC.

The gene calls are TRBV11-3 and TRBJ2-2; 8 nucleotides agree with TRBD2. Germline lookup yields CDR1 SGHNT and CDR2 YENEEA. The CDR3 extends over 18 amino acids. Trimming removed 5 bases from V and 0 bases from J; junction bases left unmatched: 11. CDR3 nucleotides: TGTGCCAGCAGCCCGTGGGGGGCGGGAGGTGCGAACACCGGGGAGCTGTTTTTT. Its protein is CASSPWGAGGANTGELFF.

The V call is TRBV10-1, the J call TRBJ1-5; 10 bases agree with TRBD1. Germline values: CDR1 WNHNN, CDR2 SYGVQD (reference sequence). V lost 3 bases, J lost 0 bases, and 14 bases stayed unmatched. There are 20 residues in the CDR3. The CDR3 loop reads CASSEGCPGQGTSSNQPQHF. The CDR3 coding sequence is TGCGCCAGCAGTGAAGGGTGTCCGGGACAGGGGACTTCTAGCAATCAGCCCCAGCATTTT.

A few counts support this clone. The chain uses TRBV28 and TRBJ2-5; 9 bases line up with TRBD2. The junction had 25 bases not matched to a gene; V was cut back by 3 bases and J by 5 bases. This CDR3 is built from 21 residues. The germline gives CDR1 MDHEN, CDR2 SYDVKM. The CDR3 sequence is CASSFLNQWGEAGGPRETQYF. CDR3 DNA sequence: TGTGCCAGCAGTTTCCTCAACCAGTGGGGGGAGGCGGGGGGGCCGCGTGAGACCCAGTACTTC.

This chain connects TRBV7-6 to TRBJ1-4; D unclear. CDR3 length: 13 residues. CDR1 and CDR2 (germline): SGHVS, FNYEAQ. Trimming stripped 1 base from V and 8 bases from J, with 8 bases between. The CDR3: CASSLGGGEKLFF. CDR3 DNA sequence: TGTGCCAGCAGCTTAGGCGGCGGGGAAAAACTGTTTTTT. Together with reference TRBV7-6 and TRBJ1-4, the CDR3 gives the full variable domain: GAGVSQSPRYKVTKRGQDVALRCDPISGHVSLYWYRQALGQGPEFLTYFNYEAQQDKSGLPNDRFSAERPEGSISTLTIQRTEQRDSAMYRCASSLGGGEKLFFGSGTQLSVL.

Here the CDR3 reads CASSRAYSGLGVDTQYF. For the CDR3, the DNA is TGTGCCAGCAGCCGAGCTTACTCGGGACTGGGGGTGGATACGCAGTATTTT. The chain uses TRBV14 and TRBJ2-3; tentatively, D is TRBD2 (6 bases). Trimming removed 4 bases at V and 6 bases at J, with 23 bases between. The germline V gene has CDR1 SGHDN and CDR2 FVKESK. The CDR3 runs 17 residues.

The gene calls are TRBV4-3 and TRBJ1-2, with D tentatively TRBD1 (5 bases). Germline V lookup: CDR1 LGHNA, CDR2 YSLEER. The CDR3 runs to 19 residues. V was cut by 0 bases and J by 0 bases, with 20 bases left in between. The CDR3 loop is CASSQEVPAGQGANYGYTF. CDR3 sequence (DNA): TGCGCCAGCAGCCAAGAGGTCCCCGCAGGGCAAGGAGCTAACTATGGCTACACCTTC.

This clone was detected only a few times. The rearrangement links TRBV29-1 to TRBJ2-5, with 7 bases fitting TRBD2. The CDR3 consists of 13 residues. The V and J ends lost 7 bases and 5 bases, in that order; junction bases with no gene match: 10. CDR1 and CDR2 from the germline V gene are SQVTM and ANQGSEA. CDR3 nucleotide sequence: TGCAGCGCCTCAGGGAGGGCGGTGGAGACCCAGTACTTC. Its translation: CSASGRAVETQYF.

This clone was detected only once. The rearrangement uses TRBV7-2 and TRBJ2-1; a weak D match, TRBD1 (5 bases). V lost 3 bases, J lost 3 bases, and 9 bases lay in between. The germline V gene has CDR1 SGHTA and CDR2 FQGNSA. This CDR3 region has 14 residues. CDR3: CASSLGPGYNEQFF. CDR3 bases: TGTGCCAGCAGCTTGGGGCCGGGCTACAATGAGCAGTTCTTC.

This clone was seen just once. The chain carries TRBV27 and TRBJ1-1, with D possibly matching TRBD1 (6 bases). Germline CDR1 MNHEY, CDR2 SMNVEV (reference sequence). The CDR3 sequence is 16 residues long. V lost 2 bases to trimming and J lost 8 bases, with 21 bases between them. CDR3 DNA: TGTGCCAGCAGTTTACTGGACAGTAGGGGGTTGAAGGAAGCTTTCTTT. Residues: CASSLLDSRGLKEAFF.

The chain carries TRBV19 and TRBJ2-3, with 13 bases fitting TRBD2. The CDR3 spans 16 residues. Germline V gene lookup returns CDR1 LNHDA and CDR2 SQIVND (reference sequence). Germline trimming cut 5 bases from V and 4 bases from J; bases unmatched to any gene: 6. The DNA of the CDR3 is TGTGCCAGTAGTCCCGGACTAGCGGGAGTGGCAGATACGCAGTATTTT. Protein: CASSPGLAGVADTQYF.

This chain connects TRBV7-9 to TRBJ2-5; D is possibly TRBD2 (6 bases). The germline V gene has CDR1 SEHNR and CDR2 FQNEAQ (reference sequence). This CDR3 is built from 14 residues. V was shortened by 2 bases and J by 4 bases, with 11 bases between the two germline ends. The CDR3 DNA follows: TGTGCCAGCAGCTTACGACCCGGGGGAGAGACCCAGTACTTC. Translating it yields CASSLRPGGETQYF.